Listed here are 9 T cell receptor beta chains from one sample, sequenced in a study of Graves' ophthalmopathy and Graves' hyperthyroidism. CDR3 regions of TCR beta were amplified from RNA transcripts. HTBI primers primed a first-round RT-PCR, and a second-round multiplex PCR followed. One entry per CDR3 protein, called by TCRdb with MiXCR from the multiplex PCR reads. The sample includes a few hundred thousand distinct CDR3 sequences, 17% of them seen just once. The source material was peripheral blood. The receptors derive from an adult woman with stable Graves' hyperthyroidism.

This clonotype was seen many times. The chain recombines TRBV30 with TRBJ2-5, with 8 positions matching TRBD2. The ends lost 6 bases at V and 3 bases at J; junction bases unmatched: 3. The germline CDR1 and CDR2 sequences are GTSNPN and SVGIG (reference sequence). The CDR3 sequence is 12 residues long. The DNA for the CDR3 is TGTGCCTGCGAAGCGGGAGAAGAGACCCAGTACTTC. It encodes CACEAGEETQYF.

This clonotype appeared many times. This chain joins TRBV9 and TRBJ1-2, with a possible D match to TRBD1 (6 bases). Germline loops: CDR1 SGDLS, CDR2 YYNGEE. The CDR3 is 15 amino acids. V lost 4 bases, J lost 2 bases, and 15 bases lay in between. The CDR3 DNA reads TGTGCCAGCAGCTTGCTCGACAGGACGAACTATGGCTACACCTTC. The encoded protein is CASSLLDRTNYGYTF.

This clonotype was picked up many times. The chain is built from TRBV4-1 and TRBJ1-2; possibly TRBD1 for D (5 bases). The V gene's germline CDR1 is MGHRA and CDR2 YSYEKL. V was trimmed by 2 bases and J by 2 bases, leaving 9 bases between them. CDR3 length equals 14 residues. The chain's CDR3 is CASSQPGTNYGYTF. The CDR3 region has the DNA TGCGCCAGCAGCCAACCAGGGACGAACTATGGCTACACCTTC.

This clonotype came up many times. V and J are TRBV11-2 and TRBJ2-5; no definite D call. The CDR3 is made up of 16 amino acids. CDR1 is SGHAT, CDR2 FQNNGV, per germline. V dropped 4 bases and J dropped 1 base, with 16 bases sitting between them. CDR3 in DNA: TGTGCCAGCAGCTCCGTACCAGGAGAAATCCAAGAGACCCAGTACTTC. Residues: CASSSVPGEIQETQYF. The full variable domain, its missing parts supplied by reference TRBV11-2 and TRBJ2-5, is EAGVAQSPRYKIIEKRQSVAFWCNPISGHATLYWYQQILGQGPKLLIQFQNNGVVDDSQLPKDRFSAERLKGVDSTLKIQPAKLEDSAVYLCASSSVPGEIQETQYFGPGTRLLVL.

This clonotype has only a few counts. The chain links TRBV19 to TRBJ2-7, with 8 bases lining up with TRBD1. The CDR3 consists of 13 residues. Trimming at V came to 5 bases and at J to 13 bases, leaving 13 bases not matched to a gene. Germline CDR1 LNHDA, CDR2 SQIVND (reference sequence). The CDR3 protein is CASSANPGQVLYF. For the CDR3, the DNA is TGTGCCAGTAGTGCCAATCCGGGACAGGTTCTCTACTTC.

The chain uses TRBV27 and TRBJ1-5; 7 bases map to TRBD1. J was trimmed by 9 bases and V by 2 bases; bases with no gene match: 4. CDR1 and CDR2 (germline): MNHEY, SMNVEV (reference sequence). CDR3 length: 13 residues. In DNA, the CDR3 is TGTGCCAGCAGTTTAAACAGGGGTCGGCCCCAGCATTTT. Its translation: CASSLNRGRPQHF.

This clonotype was seen only a few times. This sequence joins TRBV6-1 and TRBJ1-4; D unresolved. V was pared by 2 bases and J by 8 bases, with 12 bases between. The CDR3 length is 14 residues. Germline V gene data show CDR1 as MNHNS and CDR2 as SASEGT. The DNA for the CDR3 is TGTGCCAGCAGTGAAATGAGGGTCGGGGAAAAACTGTTTTTT. It yields the protein CASSEMRVGEKLFF.

This clonotype has only a few counts. Its ends do not fully match the called genes, so a read error is possible. The rearrangement links TRBV6-1 to TRBJ1-1, with D perhaps matching TRBD1 (5 bases). This CDR3 is built from 14 residues. The germline gives CDR1 MNHNS, CDR2 SASEGT. CDR3 DNA sequence: TGTGCCAGCAGGCGCCGGGGACCTGGCACTGGAGCTTTCTTT. Translation: CASRRRGPGTGAFF.

As for this clonotype: This CDR3 is missing its conserved last phenylalanine or tryptophan, likely due to a read error. This sequence joins TRBV4-1 and TRBJ2-2, with D possibly TRBD1 on 6 matching bases. V was shortened by 3 bases and J by 3 bases, with 11 bases between the two germline ends. CDR1 and CDR2 (germline): MGHRA, YSYEKL. This CDR3 contains 15 residues. The CDR3, as DNA: TGCGCCAGCAGCCAGACGGACAGCTACACCGGGGAGCTGTTTGTT. This translates into CASSQTDSYTGELFV.